This T cell receptor (beta chain) was sequenced in a study of T cell responses to AZD1222 COVID-19 vaccine. Overall study findings and caveats: Repertoires were collected only later (after the peak T cell response had occurred).

Generated by immunoSEQ multiplex PCR, the TCRdb table keeps only in-frame clones and is missing some. The sample comprises 180,000 or so clones, 85% to 95% of which are singletons, and approximately 0.6% rests with the top ten. Trimming stripped 3 bases from V and 5 bases from J, with 8 bases between. The CDR3 is made up of 13 amino acids. The germline CDR1 and CDR2 sequences are SGHAT and FQNNGV. A word on this clone: Its antigen is as yet unknown.

Sequenced here: peripheral blood, sampled on day 0 of AZD1222 vaccination. This sequence originates from an adult in good health. The chain recombines TRBV11-2 with TRBJ2-1, with D perhaps matching TRBD2 (5 bases). CDR3 sequence reads: CASSFGVNNEQFF. As DNA, the CDR3 is TGTGCCAGCAGCTTCGGGGTTAACAATGAGCAGTTCTTC.